The 5 T cell receptor beta chains below were found in one sample sequenced in a study of immune evolution from preneoplasia to lung adenocarcinoma. This table comes from immunoSEQ multiplex PCR, and its TCRdb copy is limited to in-frame clones, with some not included. The repertoire has 9,000 to 13,000 clones, 78% of them found once; the top ten carry around 4.9%. The sequenced sample consisted of FFPE minimally invasive lung adenocarcinoma tissue. The source is a person aged 70 to 79 with lung adenocarcinoma.

V usage is TRBV11-2 and J usage is TRBJ2-3, with D unclear. The CDR3 is made up of 11 amino acids. V lost 2 bases and J 3 bases, leaving 0 bases between the germline ends. Germline V gives CDR1 SGHAT, CDR2 FQNNGV. The CDR3 DNA follows: TGTGCCAGCAGCTTAACAGATACGCAGTATTTT. It translates to CASSLTDTQYF.

V usage is TRBV7-9 and J usage is TRBJ2-2; 7 bases are shared with TRBD2. V lost 7 bases to trimming and J lost 1 base; unmatched junction nucleotides: 3. The CDR3 is 14 residues long. Germline V gene data show CDR1 as SEHNR and CDR2 as FQNEAQ (reference sequence). The CDR3 protein is CASKASGNTGELFF. Here the CDR3 DNA reads TGTGCCAGCAAAGCTAGCGGGAACACCGGGGAGCTGTTTTTT.

This clone is labeled large. V usage is TRBV7-9 and J usage is TRBJ2-2; D is undetermined. The germline V gene has CDR1 SEHNR and CDR2 FQNEAQ (reference sequence). CDR3 size: 15 residues. V was clipped by 2 bases and J by 0 bases, with 7 bases between them. Here the CDR3 reads CASSLSAANTGELFF. The CDR3 nucleotides read TGTGCCAGCAGCTTATCGGCAGCGAACACCGGGGAGCTGTTTTTT.

The rearrangement links TRBV30 to TRBJ2-1; D possibly uses TRBD1 or TRBD2 (5 bases each). CDR3 size: 14 residues. The ends were cut back, 4 bases at V and 7 bases at J, with 17 bases in the middle. Per the germline V gene, CDR1 is GTSNPN and CDR2 is SVGIG (reference sequence). The DNA of the CDR3 is TGTGCCTGGAAACTCCGGGGCCAATATAATGAGCAGTTCTTC. Translation gives CAWKLRGQYNEQFF.

V and J are TRBV2 and TRBJ1-2; a weak D match, TRBD1 (5 bases). V lost 6 bases and J 6 bases, leaving 14 bases between the germline ends. Germline lookup yields CDR1 SNHLY and CDR2 FYNNEI. The CDR3 is 13 residues long. The CDR3 is CASSKSSGDGYTF. CDR3 bases: TGTGCCAGCAGCAAAAGTTCGGGGGATGGCTACACCTTC.